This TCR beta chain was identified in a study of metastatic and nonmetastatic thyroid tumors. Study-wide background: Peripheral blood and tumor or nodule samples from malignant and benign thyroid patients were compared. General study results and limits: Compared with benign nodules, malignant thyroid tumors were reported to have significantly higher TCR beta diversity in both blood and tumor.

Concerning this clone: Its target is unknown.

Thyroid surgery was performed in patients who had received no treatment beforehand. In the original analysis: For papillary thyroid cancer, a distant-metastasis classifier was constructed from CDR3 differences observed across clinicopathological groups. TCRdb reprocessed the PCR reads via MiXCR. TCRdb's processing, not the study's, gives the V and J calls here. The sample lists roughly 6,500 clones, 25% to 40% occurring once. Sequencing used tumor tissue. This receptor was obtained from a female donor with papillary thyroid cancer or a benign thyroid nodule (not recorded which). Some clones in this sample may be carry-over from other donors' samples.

CDR3 sequence: CAWRRANTGELFF. Here the CDR3 DNA reads TGTGCCTGGAGAAGAGCGAACACCGGGGAGCTGTTTTTT. The chain couples TRBV30 to TRBJ2-2, with unresolved D. The CDR3 loop spans 13 amino acids. From germline, CDR1 is GTSNPN and CDR2 SVGIG (reference sequence). The V end lost 3 bases, the J end lost 0 bases, and 5 bases lay between the germline ends.